The present TCR beta chain was sequenced within a study of molecular identifiers for immune sequencing clone quantification. Libraries from naive CD8 cells were generated from roughly 21,000 to 960,000 sorted cells (with 10%, 30% or 50% RNA). This clonotype was counted once. Its target is unknown. This may come from a read error, since a much larger clone is one base off. Study-wide results and caveats: Underestimated sizes of highly expanded clones could result from identical TCR molecules that share a barcode.

In TCRdb, the PCR reads were re-called with MiXCR into one record per CDR3 protein. The sample has nearly 650,000 distinct CDR3 sequences; around 25% are singletons. The clonotype was recovered from a human donor in good health. Some libraries in this study had Jurkat cell RNA spiked in. Sequencing was done on a sample of naive CD8+ T cells from blood, with Jurkat cell RNA spiked in. Subset described: FACS-sorted CD8+CD4-CCR7+CD45RA+ naive T cells.

CDR3 in amino acids: CASSPPQGGTDTQYF. The CDR3 DNA follows: TGTGCCAGCAGTCCGCCCCAGGGGGGCACAGATACGCAGTATTTT. The J gene is TRBJ2-3, the V gene TRBV28; 7 bases match TRBD1. Trimming at V came to 5 bases and at J to 1 base, leaving 6 bases not matched to a gene. CDR1 and CDR2 (germline): MDHEN, SYDVKM. The CDR3 covers 15 residues.